Here is one T cell receptor (beta chain) with its context. Its cognate antigen has yet to be identified. No quality values exist for individual bases; no much larger clone is one base distant. The library was produced with 5' RACE. Reads for this sample came from an Illumina HiSeq 2500. A second PCR of roughly 7 to 11 cycles was performed with a sample-barcoded 5' primer and a J-beta primer mix. A template-switch 5' adaptor carrying 12 random nucleotides introduced a unique molecular identifier onto each TCR beta cDNA molecule. Each sample yielded at least 2.5 million CDR3-containing paired-end reads. First-strand cDNA synthesis was performed from all RNA using the Mint cDNA synthesis kit, with priming by a TRBC-specific oligonucleotide. Following uracil-DNA glycosylase treatment, all cDNA underwent a first 18-cycle PCR with the universal primers M1SS and BC2_uni_R. The source study handled its data this way. For normalization, 1 million high-quality reads, each with a distinct molecular identifier, were randomly selected from each sample. Instead of being binned into consensus sequences, reads with shared molecular identifiers were discarded. CDR3 identification, clonotype clustering and error correction used MiTCR with a Q25 quality threshold and the strictest error-elimination algorithm. A nonparametric unseen species model with Euler transformation was used to estimate a lower bound on total TCR beta diversity. TCRdb trimmed public reads at Q25 via fastp, called clones via MiXCR and kept in-frame beta chains. Entries that share a CDR3 protein sequence are merged under the most common genes and DNA. The V and J calls were not made by the authors but by TCRdb's processing. A total of 1.5 million to 2 million distinct CDR3 sequences appear in this sample, around 36% of them only once. About 10% of the sample goes to the ten largest clones.

The CDR3, from cysteine to phenylalanine, totals 13 residues. The CDR3 DNA has 39 bases and is translated from base 1. The germline V gene gives CDR1 as SNHLY and CDR2 as FYNNEI. Here V drops 9 bases and J drops 7 bases, and the junction holds 8 bases not matched to any gene. This sample was taken from a study of blood T cells in healthy people across ages (dated by TCRdb to between 2014 and 2016). About the full investigation: In model experiments, roughly one uniquely barcoded TCR beta cDNA molecule per two T cells was captured by template switching. Two additional independent replicas of 1 million unique cDNA reads from the same blood draw were analyzed for two donors (one aged 18 to 29 and one aged 80 or older). To avoid experimental bias, donors of different ages were distributed randomly across sequencing lanes. Using deep sequencing normalized with unique cDNA molecular identifiers, the study measured how TCR beta repertoire diversity changes with age. Four age groups were formed from the donors: young (average 16 years), middle-aged (just under 40), aged (62) and long-lived (82). General findings and caveats noted by the study authors: The percentage of naive T cells measured by flow cytometry correlated strongly with observed TCR beta diversity. Estimates of total diversity from one million sequenced T cells were regarded as lower bounds and underestimates. The long-lived group showed more naive CD4+ T cells, fewer expanded clones and increased TCR diversity than the aged group, suggesting age selection. Observed TCR beta diversity per million T cells fell roughly linearly with age, and a significant reduction was already apparent by age roughly 40. Because donor CMV infection status was unknown, age-related changes in expanded clonotypes were potentially confounded. Because profiling used bulk unsorted PBMCs, naive and antigen-experienced compartments could not be compared conclusively.

The 40 or so donors, aged roughly 6 to 100 years, were systemically healthy Caucasian individuals from Russia. Each donor gave about 9.8 milliliters of peripheral blood, drawn into EDTA-treated Vacutainer tubes. PBMCs were isolated by Ficoll-Paque density-gradient centrifugation, with at least 7 million obtained per sample. Trizol reagent was used to extract total RNA from the PBMCs, yielding at least 5 micrograms per sample. Naive CD45RAhigh/CD27high T cell percentages were measured by flow cytometry on a PBMC aliquot from every donor. This chain joins TRBV2 to TRBJ2-1; TRBD1 lines up with 8 middle nucleotides. This clonotype was obtained from a woman aged 30 to 39 in good health. Sequencing was carried out using blood. The DNA reads as follows: TGTGCCAGGAGTCGGACAGGGAGTAATGAGCAGTTCTTC. This translates into CARSRTGSNEQFF.